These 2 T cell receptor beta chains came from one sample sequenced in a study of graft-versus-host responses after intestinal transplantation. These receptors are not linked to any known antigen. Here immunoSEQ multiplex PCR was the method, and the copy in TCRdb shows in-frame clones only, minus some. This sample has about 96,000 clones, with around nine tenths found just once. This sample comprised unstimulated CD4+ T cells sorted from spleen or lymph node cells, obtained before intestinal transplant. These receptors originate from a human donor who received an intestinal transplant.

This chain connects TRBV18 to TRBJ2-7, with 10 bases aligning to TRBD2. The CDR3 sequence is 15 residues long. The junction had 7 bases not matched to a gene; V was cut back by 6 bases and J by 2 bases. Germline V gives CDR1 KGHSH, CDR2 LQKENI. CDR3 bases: TGTGCCAGCTCCCAAGCGGGGGGGCACGCCTACGAGCAGTACTTC. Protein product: CASSQAGGHAYEQYF.

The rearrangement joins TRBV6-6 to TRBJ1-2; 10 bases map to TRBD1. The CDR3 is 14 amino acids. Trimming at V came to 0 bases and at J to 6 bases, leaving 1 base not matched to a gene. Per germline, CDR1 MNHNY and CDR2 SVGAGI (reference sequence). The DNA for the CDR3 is TGTGCCAGCAGTTACTCGGGACAGGGGCATGGCTACACCTTC. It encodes CASSYSGQGHGYTF.